A single sample is the source of the 18 T cell receptor beta chains below, sequenced in a study of beta chain features in type 1 diabetes. Expressed TCRB transcripts got sequenced, as all isolated RNA was reverse transcribed. Sequenced by immunoSEQ multiplex PCR; TCRdb stores in-frame clones only, minus some. Of tens of thousands of clones listed, around 63% are singletons. Input material: Tregs from blood. Receptors originate from a woman aged 18-29 years in good health.

The sample holds a few counts of this clone. The chain uses TRBV11-3 and TRBJ2-2, with TRBD1 matching 8 bases. Unmatched junction bases numbered 5, after V lost 1 base and J lost 13 bases. The CDR3 runs 13 residues. Germline CDR1 is SGHNT and CDR2 is YENEEA. CDR3 bases: TGTGCCAGCAGCTTAGGCGACAGGGGACGGCTGTTTTTT. Protein: CASSLGDRGRLFF.

The rearrangement uses TRBV6-5 and TRBJ1-2; perhaps TRBD1 as D (6 bases). CDR1 is MNHEY, CDR2 SVGAGI, per germline. The CDR3 sequence is 15 residues long. With 7 bases removed from V and 8 bases from J, the gap between germline ends came to 23 bases. The CDR3 nucleotides are TGTGCCAGCACCCCCCGCTCATTAGGGGGAAGGGGCTACACCTTC. This sequence encodes CASTPRSLGGRGYTF.

The chain recombines TRBV5-6 with TRBJ1-1, with D hard to call. CDR3 length equals 14 residues. The ends were cut back, 0 bases at V and 0 bases at J, with 6 bases in the middle. The germline V gene encodes CDR1 SGHDT and CDR2 YYEEEE. CDR3 sequence (DNA): TGTGCCAGCAGCTTGGGCGGTATGAACACTGAAGCTTTCTTT. Residues: CASSLGGMNTEAFF.

This clone was found a few times. V and J are TRBV6-6 and TRBJ2-7; D might be TRBD2 (7 bases). Germline V gives CDR1 MNHNY, CDR2 SVGAGI (reference sequence). The V end lost 0 bases, the J end lost 5 bases, and 14 bases lay between the germline ends. The CDR3 is made up of 15 amino acids. CDR3 coding DNA: TGTGCCAGCAGTTACTCGATAGGGGGGGTCAACGAGCAGTACTTC. Translated: CASSYSIGGVNEQYF.

The chain has TRBV11-3 and TRBJ1-1, with 8 bases identical to TRBD1. The CDR3 consists of 15 residues. V lost 4 bases, J lost 1 base, and 5 bases stayed unmatched. In germline, CDR1 is SGHNT, CDR2 YENEEA. The CDR3 loop is CASSSGQGKNTEAFF. The CDR3 DNA reads TGTGCCAGCAGCTCAGGACAGGGCAAGAACACTGAAGCTTTCTTT.

This chain connects TRBV6-6 to TRBJ1-1; D uncertain. This CDR3 has 14 residues. Trimming cost V 4 bases and J 0 bases, with 9 bases left between them. Germline V lookup: CDR1 MNHNY, CDR2 SVGAGI (reference sequence). Here the CDR3 DNA reads TGTGCCAGCAGTTTGAGGGTTATGAACACTGAAGCTTTCTTT. Translating gives CASSLRVMNTEAFF.

The chain uses TRBV12-5 and TRBJ1-5; D may be TRBD1 (6 bases). CDR1 is LGHNT, CDR2 FRNRAP, per germline. This CDR3 has 15 amino acids. Trimming stripped 6 bases from V and 7 bases from J, with 19 bases between. In DNA, the CDR3 is TGTGCTAGTGGCCCCGGACAGAGGGCGGGCCAGCCCCAGCATTTT. Residues: CASGPGQRAGQPQHF.

This clone was detected a few times. The CDR3 loop is CASSLGGLSYEQYF. The CDR3 nucleotides are TGTGCCAGCAGCTTAGGAGGGCTCTCCTACGAGCAGTACTTC. The chain carries TRBV7-2 and TRBJ2-7; tentative D call: TRBD2 (5 bases). CDR1 is SGHTA, CDR2 FQGNSA, per germline. Trimming removed 1 base at V and 0 bases at J, with 7 bases between. This CDR3 spans 14 amino acids.

This clone was counted only a few times. The chain links TRBV7-2 to TRBJ2-5; 9 positions agree with TRBD1. From germline, CDR1 is SGHTA and CDR2 FQGNSA. The CDR3 length is 16 residues. J gave up 4 bases and V 3 bases, and 9 bases lay outside the gene matches. The CDR3 DNA reads TGTGCCAGCAGCTTCTGGGGACAGGGAGACGGAGAGACCCAGTACTTC. It is translated as CASSFWGQGDGETQYF.

CDR3 nucleotides: TGTGCCAGTAGTATAGAGGAGGGCCGCTATGGCTACACCTTC. Translation: CASSIEEGRYGYTF. This chain uses TRBV19 with TRBJ1-2; the D is unclear. Germline CDR1 reads LNHDA; CDR2 reads SQIVND (reference sequence). This CDR3 has 14 residues. V was cut by 0 bases and J by 4 bases, with 9 bases left in between.

The chain joins TRBV5-1 to TRBJ2-7; TRBD1 matches at 7 bases. The CDR3 sequence is 16 residues long. Germline values: CDR1 SGHRS, CDR2 YFSETQ. With V trimmed by 3 bases and J by 2 bases, 11 bases remained unmatched. The CDR3 loop is CASSWGQSILTYEQYF. CDR3 bases: TGCGCCAGCAGCTGGGGACAGTCGATCCTTACCTACGAGCAGTACTTC. Full variable domain (rest looked up from reference TRBV5-1 and TRBJ2-7): KAGVTQTPRYLIKTRGQQVTLSCSPISGHRSVSWYQQTPGQGLQFLFEYFSETQRNKGNFPGRFSGRQFSNSRSEMNVSTLELGDSALYLCASSWGQSILTYEQYFGPGTRLTVT.

The chain links TRBV20-1 to TRBJ1-2; 9 bases map to TRBD1. Trimming cost V 7 bases and J 8 bases; bases outside gene matches: 2. The CDR3 is 10 amino acids. Germline V gives CDR1 DFQATT, CDR2 SNEGSKA (reference sequence). CDR3 sequence (DNA): TGCAGTGGGGACAGGGAGGGCTACACCTTC. Its protein product is CSGDREGYTF.

The V call is TRBV9, the J call TRBJ2-3; a possible D gene is TRBD1 (5 bases). The ends were cut back, 0 bases at V and 4 bases at J, with 9 bases in the middle. Germline V gene sequence: CDR1 SGDLS, CDR2 YYNGEE. The CDR3 has 14 residues. The CDR3 spells CASSVEGRADTQYF. The CDR3 DNA follows: TGTGCCAGCAGCGTAGAAGGCAGGGCAGATACGCAGTATTTT. Using reference TRBV9 and TRBJ2-3 for the parts outside the CDR3, the full variable domain is DSGVTQTPKHLITATGQRVTLRCSPRSGDLSVYWYQQSLDQGLQFLIQYYNGEERAKGNILERFSAQQFPDLHSELNLSSLELGDSALYFCASSVEGRADTQYFGPGTRLTVL.

The genes are TRBV21-1 and TRBJ2-7; the table's D call, TRBD1, has no DNA check behind it. TRBV21-1 is marked as a pseudogene. This CDR3 region has 17 residues. CDR3 in DNA: TGTGCCAGCAGCAAAGATAAACGGGACACCCTCGCCTACGAGCAGTACTTC. Its translation: CASSKDKRDTLAYEQYF.

The chain links TRBV11-2 to TRBJ1-5, with D perhaps TRBD1 (6 bases). V was shortened by 1 base and J by 3 bases, with 10 bases between the two germline ends. This CDR3 has 15 residues. From germline, CDR1 is SGHAT and CDR2 FQNNGV. CDR3 nucleotide sequence: TGTGCCAGCAGCTTAGGACAGGTAGACAATCAGCCCCAGCATTTT. This encodes CASSLGQVDNQPQHF.

This chain connects TRBV5-1 to TRBJ2-7, with a weak D call TRBD2 (6 bases). Germline V CDR1 and CDR2: SGHRS, YFSETQ. The CDR3 spans 14 residues. The germline V and J ends were trimmed by 5 bases and 1 base, with 13 bases remaining between them. CDR3 loop: CASSEVAESYEQYF. CDR3 DNA: TGCGCCAGCAGTGAGGTAGCGGAGTCCTACGAGCAGTACTTC.

The rearrangement links TRBV29-1 to TRBJ1-1; 8 positions match TRBD1. V shed 7 bases, J shed 4 bases, and the junction held 8 bases outside the gene matches. The CDR3 has 13 residues. Germline loops: CDR1 SQVTM, CDR2 ANQGSEA. CDR3 loop: CSGNRGWGTEAFF. DNA of the CDR3: TGCAGCGGTAACAGGGGGTGGGGCACTGAAGCTTTCTTT.

CDR3 amino acids: CASSTQTPGLEEQYF. The CDR3 DNA follows: TGCGCCAGCAGCACCCAAACGCCGGGACTAGAGGAGCAGTACTTC. This rearrangement joins TRBV5-1 to TRBJ2-7, with TRBD2 matching 8 bases. Germline loops: CDR1 SGHRS, CDR2 YFSETQ. After removal of 4 bases from V and 7 bases from J, the junction contained 13 bases not matched to a gene. The CDR3 loop spans 15 amino acids.